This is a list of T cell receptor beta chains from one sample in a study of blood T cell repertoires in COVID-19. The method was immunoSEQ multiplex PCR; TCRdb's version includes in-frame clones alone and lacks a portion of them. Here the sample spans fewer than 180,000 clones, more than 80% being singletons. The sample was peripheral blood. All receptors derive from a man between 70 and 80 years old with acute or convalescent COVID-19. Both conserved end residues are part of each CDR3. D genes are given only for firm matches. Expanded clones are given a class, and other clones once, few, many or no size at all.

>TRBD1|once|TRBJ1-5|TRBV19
CASSIRGQSDQPQHF
TGTGCCAGTAGTATCAGGGGGCAGAGCGATCAGCCCCAGCATTTT
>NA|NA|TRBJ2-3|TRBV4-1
CASSQEVRTDTQYF
TGCGCCAGCAGCCAAGAAGTTCGGACAGATACGCAGTATTTT
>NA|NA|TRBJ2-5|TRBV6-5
CASLPRGETQYF
TGTGCCAGCCTACCCAGGGGTGAGACCCAGTACTTC
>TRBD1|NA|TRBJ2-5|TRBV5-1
CASSQATGWMETQYF
TGCGCCAGCAGCCAGGCGACAGGGTGGATGGAGACCCAGTACTTC
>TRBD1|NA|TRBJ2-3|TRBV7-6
CASSRRTGTTDTQYF
TGTGCCAGCAGCCGTCGGACAGGGACCACAGATACGCAGTATTTT
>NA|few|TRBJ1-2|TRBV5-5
CASSFSGSSGGYTF
TGTGCCAGCAGCTTTTCAGGCAGCAGCGGGGGCTACACCTTC
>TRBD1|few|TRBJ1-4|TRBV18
CASSGQGREKLFF
TGTGCCAGCTCCGGACAGGGACGGGAAAAACTGTTTTTT
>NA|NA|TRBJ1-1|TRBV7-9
CASSLGRGVTEAFF
TGTGCCAGCAGCTTAGGCCGGGGAGTAACTGAAGCTTTCTTT
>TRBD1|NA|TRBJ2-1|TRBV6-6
CASYPRDRASNEQFF
TGTGCCAGCTACCCACGGGACAGGGCCAGCAATGAGCAGTTCTTC
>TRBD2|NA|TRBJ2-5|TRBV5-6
CASSEGLAVQETQYF
TGTGCCAGCAGCGAGGGACTAGCGGTCCAAGAGACCCAGTACTTC
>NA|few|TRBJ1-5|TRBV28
CATEIVSNQPQHF
TGTGCCACCGAGATAGTAAGCAATCAGCCCCAGCATTTT
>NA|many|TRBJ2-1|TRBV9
CASSVGGDEQFF
TGTGCCAGCAGCGTAGGGGGCGATGAGCAGTTCTTC
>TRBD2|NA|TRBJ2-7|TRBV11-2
CASSYGTSGRYEQYF
TGTGCCAGCAGCTACGGGACTAGCGGGAGGTACGAGCAGTACTTC
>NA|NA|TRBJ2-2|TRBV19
CASTPWGAGNTGELFF
TGTGCCAGTACCCCCTGGGGTGCGGGGAACACCGGGGAGCTGTTTTTT
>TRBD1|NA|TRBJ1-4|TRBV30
CAWSGDSNEKLFF
TGTGCCTGGAGTGGGGACAGCAATGAAAAACTGTTTTTT
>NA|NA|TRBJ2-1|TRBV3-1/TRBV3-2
CASSATTGFFEQFF
TGTGCCAGCAGCGCAACTACAGGGTTTTTTGAGCAGTTCTTC
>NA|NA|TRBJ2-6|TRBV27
CASSAPRGGGANVLTF
TGTGCCAGCAGCGCCCCACGGGGAGGTGGGGCCAACGTCCTGACTTTC